The clone carrying this TCR beta chain was counted ten times or more. The antigen is not known. The source of the sample is a study of T cells in Graves' hyperthyroidism and ophthalmopathy. Study-level results: Ophthalmopathy could be told apart from stable hyperthyroidism with a 13 V-J model.

Amplification yielded TCR beta CDR3 regions, with RNA transcripts as the source. During a first-round RT-PCR of the TCR CDR3, the HTBI primer set was used. TCRdb reprocessed the multiplex PCR reads via MiXCR and lists one record per CDR3 protein. Seen here are roughly 380,000 distinct CDR3 sequences, approximately 15% observed once, and the top ten hold more than 4.5%. The CDR3 runs 14 residues. Germline-derived CDR1 and CDR2 are SEHNR and FQNEAQ (reference sequence). Trimming removed 1 base from V and 6 bases from J, with 11 bases in between. When ophthalmopathy did not progress within 18 months, Graves' hyperthyroidism was considered stable. It was uncontrolled infection, other autoimmune disease, pregnancy or lactation that excluded patients. The PBMCs had their origin in around 9.1 ml of fresh peripheral blood.

Sequences were obtained from blood. This TCR was sampled from a woman between 18 and 29 years old with Graves' hyperthyroidism. This chain uses TRBV7-9 with TRBJ2-3; D gene unclear. The CDR3 nucleotides read TGTGCCAGCAGCTTAGAACTACACCCCGATACGCAGTATTTT. This translates into CASSLELHPDTQYF.